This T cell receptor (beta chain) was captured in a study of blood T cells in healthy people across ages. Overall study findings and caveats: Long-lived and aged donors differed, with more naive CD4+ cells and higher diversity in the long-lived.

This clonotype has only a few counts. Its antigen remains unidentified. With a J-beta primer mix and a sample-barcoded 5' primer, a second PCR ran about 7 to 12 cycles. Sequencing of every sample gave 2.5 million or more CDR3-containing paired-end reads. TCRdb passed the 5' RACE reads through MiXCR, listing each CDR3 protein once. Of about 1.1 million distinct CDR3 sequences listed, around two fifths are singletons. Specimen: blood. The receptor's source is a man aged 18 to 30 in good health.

For the CDR3, the DNA is TGTGCCAGCAGCCCACTTTGGGGACCCCACTACAATGAGCAGTTCTTC. This gives the protein CASSPLWGPHYNEQFF. The chain has TRBV11-2 and TRBJ2-1, with D perhaps matching TRBD1 or TRBD2 (5 bases each). This CDR3 is 16 amino acids long. Trimming took off 5 bases at V and 3 bases at J, with 17 bases between the two ends. The germline V gene has CDR1 SGHAT and CDR2 FQNNGV.